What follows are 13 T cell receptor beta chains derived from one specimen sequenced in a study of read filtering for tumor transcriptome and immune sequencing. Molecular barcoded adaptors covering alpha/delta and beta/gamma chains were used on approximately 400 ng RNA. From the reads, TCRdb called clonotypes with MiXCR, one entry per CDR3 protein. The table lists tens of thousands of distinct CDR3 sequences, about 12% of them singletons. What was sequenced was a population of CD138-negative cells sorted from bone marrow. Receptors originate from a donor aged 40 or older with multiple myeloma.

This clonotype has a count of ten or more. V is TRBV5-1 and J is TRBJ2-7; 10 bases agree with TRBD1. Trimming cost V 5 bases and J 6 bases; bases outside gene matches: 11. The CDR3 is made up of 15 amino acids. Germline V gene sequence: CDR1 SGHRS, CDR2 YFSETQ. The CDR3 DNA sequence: TGCGCCAGCAGTTCGCAGGGACAGGGGACGGTCGAGCAGTACTTC. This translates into CASSSQGQGTVEQYF.

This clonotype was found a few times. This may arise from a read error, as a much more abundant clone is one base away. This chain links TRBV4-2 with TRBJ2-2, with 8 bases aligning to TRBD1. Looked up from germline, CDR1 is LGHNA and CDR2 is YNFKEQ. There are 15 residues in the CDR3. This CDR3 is CTSSQRDRIAGELFF. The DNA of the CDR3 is TGTACCAGCAGCCAGAGGGACAGGATTGCCGGGGAGCTGTTTTTT.

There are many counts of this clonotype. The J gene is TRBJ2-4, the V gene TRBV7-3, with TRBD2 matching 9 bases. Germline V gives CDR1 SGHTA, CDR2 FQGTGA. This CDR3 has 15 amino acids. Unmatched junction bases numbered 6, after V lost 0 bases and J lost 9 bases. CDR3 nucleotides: TGTGCCAGCAGCTTAACGTCTAGCGGGGCCTTCATTCAGTACTTC. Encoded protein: CASSLTSSGAFIQYF.

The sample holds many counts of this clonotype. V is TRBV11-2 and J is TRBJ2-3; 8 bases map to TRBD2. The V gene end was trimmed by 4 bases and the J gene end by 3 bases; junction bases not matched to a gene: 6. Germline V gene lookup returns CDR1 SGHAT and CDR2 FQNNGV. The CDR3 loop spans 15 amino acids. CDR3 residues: CASSSLAGPTDTQYF. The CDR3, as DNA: TGTGCCAGCAGCTCCTTAGCGGGGCCTACAGATACGCAGTATTTT.

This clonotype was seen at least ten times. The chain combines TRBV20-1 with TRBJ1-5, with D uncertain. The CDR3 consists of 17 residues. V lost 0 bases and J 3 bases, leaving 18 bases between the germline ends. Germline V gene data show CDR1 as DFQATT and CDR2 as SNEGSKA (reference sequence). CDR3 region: CSARDGRVVGNNQPQHF. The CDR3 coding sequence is TGCAGTGCTAGAGATGGGCGGGTGGTGGGAAACAATCAGCCCCAGCATTTT.

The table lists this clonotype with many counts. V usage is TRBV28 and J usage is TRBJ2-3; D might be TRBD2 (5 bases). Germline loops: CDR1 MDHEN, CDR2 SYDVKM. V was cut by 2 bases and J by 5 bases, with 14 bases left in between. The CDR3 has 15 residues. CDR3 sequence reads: CASSLAGREGDTQYF. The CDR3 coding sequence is TGTGCCAGCAGTTTAGCGGGCCGAGAAGGAGATACGCAGTATTTT. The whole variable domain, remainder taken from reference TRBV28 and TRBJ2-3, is DVKVTQSSRYLVKRTGEKVFLECVQDMDHENMFWYRQDPGLGLRLIYFSYDVKMKEKGDIPEGYSVSREKKERFSLILESASTNQTSMYLCASSLAGREGDTQYFGPGTRLTVL.

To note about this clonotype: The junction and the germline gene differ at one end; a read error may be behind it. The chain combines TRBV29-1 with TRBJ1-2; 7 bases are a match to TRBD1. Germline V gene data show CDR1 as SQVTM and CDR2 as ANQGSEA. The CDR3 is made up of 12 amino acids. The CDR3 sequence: CSVEDPRGHYSF. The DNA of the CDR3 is TGCAGCGTTGAAGACCCGAGGGGGCACTACTCCTTC.

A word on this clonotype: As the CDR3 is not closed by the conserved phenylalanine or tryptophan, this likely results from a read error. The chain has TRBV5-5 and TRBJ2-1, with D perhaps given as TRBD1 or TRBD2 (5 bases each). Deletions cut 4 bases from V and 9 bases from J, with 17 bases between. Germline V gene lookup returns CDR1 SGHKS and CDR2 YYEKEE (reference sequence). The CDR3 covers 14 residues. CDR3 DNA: TGTGCCAGCAGCCAGTCAGTTCGGGGCAGTGAGCAGTTCCTC. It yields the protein CASSQSVRGSEQFL.

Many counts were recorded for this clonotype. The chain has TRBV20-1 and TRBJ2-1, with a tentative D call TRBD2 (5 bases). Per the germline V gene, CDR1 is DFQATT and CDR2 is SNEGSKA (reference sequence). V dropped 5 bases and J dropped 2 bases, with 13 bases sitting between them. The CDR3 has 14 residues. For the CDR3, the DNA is TGCAGTGCTCCCGGGGTGCCGACCTACAATGAGCAGTTCTTC. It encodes CSAPGVPTYNEQFF.

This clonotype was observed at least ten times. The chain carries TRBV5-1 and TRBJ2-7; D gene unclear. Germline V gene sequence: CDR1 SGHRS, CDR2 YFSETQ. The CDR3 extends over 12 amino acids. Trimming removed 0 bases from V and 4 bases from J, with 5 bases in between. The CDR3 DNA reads TGCGCCAGCAGCTTGGTTGGATACGAGCAGTACTTC. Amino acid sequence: CASSLVGYEQYF. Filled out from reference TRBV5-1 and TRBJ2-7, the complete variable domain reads KAGVTQTPRYLIKTRGQQVTLSCSPISGHRSVSWYQQTPGQGLQFLFEYFSETQRNKGNFPGRFSGRQFSNSRSEMNVSTLELGDSALYLCASSLVGYEQYFGPGTRLTVT.

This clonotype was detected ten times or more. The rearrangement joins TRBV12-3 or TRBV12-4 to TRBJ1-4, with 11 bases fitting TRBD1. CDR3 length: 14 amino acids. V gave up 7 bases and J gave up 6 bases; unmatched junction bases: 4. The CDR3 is CASTLGQGDEKLFF. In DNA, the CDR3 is TGTGCCAGCACCCTGGGACAGGGGGATGAAAAACTGTTTTTT.

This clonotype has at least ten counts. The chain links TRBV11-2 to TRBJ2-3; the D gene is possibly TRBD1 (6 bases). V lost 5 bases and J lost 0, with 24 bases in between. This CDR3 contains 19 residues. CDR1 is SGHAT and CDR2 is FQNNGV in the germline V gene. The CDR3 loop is CASSPDWTGTQLSTDTQYF. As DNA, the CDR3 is TGTGCCAGCAGCCCCGACTGGACCGGGACACAATTAAGCACAGATACGCAGTATTTT. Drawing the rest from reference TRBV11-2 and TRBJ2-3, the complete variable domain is EAGVAQSPRYKIIEKRQSVAFWCNPISGHATLYWYQQILGQGPKLLIQFQNNGVVDDSQLPKDRFSAERLKGVDSTLKIQPAKLEDSAVYLCASSPDWTGTQLSTDTQYFGPGTRLTVL.

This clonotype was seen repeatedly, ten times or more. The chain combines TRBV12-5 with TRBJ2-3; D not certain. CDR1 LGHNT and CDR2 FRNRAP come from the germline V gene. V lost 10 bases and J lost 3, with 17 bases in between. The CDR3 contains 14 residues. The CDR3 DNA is TGTGCTATCCAAGTTGGCACACTAACAGATACGCAGTATTTT. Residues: CAIQVGTLTDTQYF.